The following is a T cell receptor beta chain sequence with its context. Its matching antigen is unknown. TCRdb reprocessed the RT-PCR reads via MiXCR and lists one record per CDR3 protein. The repertoire holds more than 700,000 distinct CDR3 sequences, with approximately 21% as singletons. This sample is part of a study of response to subunit inactivated influenza vaccine. Broader study findings: Only a handful of new T cells, the authors suggested, are recruited with each seasonal influenza vaccination.

CDR1 and CDR2 (germline): DFQATT, SNEGSKA (reference sequence). There are 15 residues in the CDR3. After removal of 3 bases from V and 4 bases from J, the junction contained 8 bases not matched to a gene. Sequencing used PBMCs from blood, obtained around 5 days after vaccination. This clonotype originated in a man in his fifties or sixties who received an inactivated influenza vaccine. V is TRBV20-1 and J is TRBJ2-3; TRBD2 agrees at 9 bases. The CDR3 reads CSASSMIAGADTQYF. DNA of the CDR3: TGCAGTGCTAGTTCGATGATAGCGGGAGCAGATACGCAGTATTTT.